A single sample gave rise to the 29 T cell receptor beta chains below, sequenced in a study of control samples from healthy donors and cancer patients. Measured with immunoSEQ multiplex PCR; TCRdb has only the in-frame clones, and not every one. Among about 96,000 clones, 85% to 95% were seen once, and the ten largest hold approximately 7.6%. Input material: blood. Receptors originate from a man aged 18-30 years in good health.

The chain has TRBV5-4 and TRBJ2-7; no firm D call. CDR1 SGHNT and CDR2 YYREEE come from the germline V gene (reference sequence). The V end lost 2 bases, the J end lost 1 base, and 13 bases lay between the germline ends. The CDR3 runs 15 residues. CDR3 sequence: CASSFYQSNSYEQYF. Here the CDR3 DNA reads TGTGCCAGCAGCTTTTATCAATCTAATTCCTACGAGCAGTACTTC.

The chain links TRBV27 to TRBJ1-4; no clear D. V gave up 6 bases and J gave up 7 bases, with 21 bases separating them. Germline CDR1 and CDR2: MNHEY and SMNVEV (reference sequence). The CDR3 runs 16 residues. DNA for the CDR3: TGTGCCAGCAGCCATGTGAGGTTGGCAGGCGCTGAAAAACTGTTTTTT. Protein product: CASSHVRLAGAEKLFF.

This rearrangement joins TRBV27 to TRBJ2-7, with 10 bases matching TRBD2. Germline-derived CDR1 and CDR2 are MNHEY and SMNVEV (reference sequence). The CDR3 has 16 residues. J was trimmed by 4 bases and V by 2 bases; bases with no gene match: 8. In DNA form, the CDR3 reads TGTGCCAGCAGTTTAAGGGGAGGTAGCGGGAGGTACGAGCAGTACTTC. Its translation: CASSLRGGSGRYEQYF.

The genes are TRBV5-1 and TRBJ1-2; 7 bases are a match to TRBD1. Germline-derived CDR1 and CDR2 are SGHRS and YFSETQ. This CDR3 contains 13 residues. With 3 bases clipped from V and 2 bases from J, the junction kept 1 base outside the gene matches. DNA of the CDR3: TGCGCCAGCAGCTCGACAGGGAACTATGGCTACACCTTC. The encoded protein is CASSSTGNYGYTF. Complete variable domain (other parts from reference TRBV5-1 and TRBJ1-2): KAGVTQTPRYLIKTRGQQVTLSCSPISGHRSVSWYQQTPGQGLQFLFEYFSETQRNKGNFPGRFSGRQFSNSRSEMNVSTLELGDSALYLCASSSTGNYGYTFGSGTRLTVV.

The chain joins TRBV7-6 to TRBJ2-6; TRBD1 aligns across 9 bases. The V and J ends lost 1 base and 4 bases, in that order; junction bases with no gene match: 11. CDR1 and CDR2 from the germline V gene are SGHVS and FNYEAQ. This CDR3 spans 19 amino acids. The CDR3, as DNA: TGTGCCAGCAGCTTAGGGGACAGGGACGCTGGGGCCGGGGCCAACGTCCTGACTTTC. Its protein is CASSLGDRDAGAGANVLTF.

The chain is built from TRBV15 and TRBJ1-1; D unclear. The CDR3 sequence is 18 residues long. V was shortened by 1 base and J by 3 bases, with 21 bases between the two germline ends. CDR1 and CDR2 (germline): LNHNV, YYDKDF (reference sequence). The CDR3 DNA reads as TGTGCCACCAGCAGAGCTATATCAGAGCCGGGGAGGGACACTGAAGCTTTCTTT. Protein: CATSRAISEPGRDTEAFF. Full variable domain (outside the CDR3, taken from reference TRBV15 and TRBJ1-1): DAMVIQNPRYQVTQFGKPVTLSCSQTLNHNVMYWYQQKSSQAPKLLFHYYDKDFNNEADTPDNFQSRRPNTSFCFLDIRSPGLGDTAMYLCATSRAISEPGRDTEAFFGQGTRLTVV.

This rearrangement joins TRBV3-1 (or the pseudogene TRBV3-2) to TRBJ2-7, with D hard to call. The CDR3 length is 15 residues. Trimming pared 1 base from V and 6 bases from J, leaving 16 bases between. Germline V gene data show CDR1 as LGHDT and CDR2 as YNNKEL (reference sequence). The CDR3 region is CASSQGWEPPLEQYF. Written as DNA, the CDR3 is TGTGCCAGCAGCCAAGGTTGGGAACCCCCCCTCGAGCAGTACTTC.

The genes are TRBV15 and TRBJ1-4, with D maybe TRBD1 (6 bases). The CDR3 length is 16 residues. Trimming cost V 5 bases and J 10 bases, with 23 bases left between them. The germline V gene has CDR1 LNHNV and CDR2 YYDKDF (reference sequence). CDR3 coding DNA: TGTGCCACCAGCGTGAAGTATGGGGGCGGGATAAGAAAACTGTTTTTT. Translating gives CATSVKYGGGIRKLFF.

The chain is built from TRBV27 and TRBJ1-1, with TRBD1 matching over 7 bases. The CDR3 totals 13 residues. J lost 9 bases, V lost 4 bases, and 8 bases had no gene match. Germline V gene data show CDR1 as MNHEY and CDR2 as SMNVEV (reference sequence). The CDR3 protein is CASSSQSTGQAFF. The CDR3 bases are TGTGCCAGCAGTTCCCAATCGACAGGGCAAGCTTTCTTT.

The chain carries TRBV2 and TRBJ2-3, with a tentative D call TRBD1 (6 bases). This CDR3 spans 15 amino acids. Germline CDR1 is SNHLY and CDR2 is FYNNEI. V shed 4 bases and J shed 2 bases, with 13 bases lying between them. CDR3 nucleotide sequence: TGTGCCAGCAGTGGGGGCAGGGGATACACAGATACGCAGTATTTT. Residues: CASSGGRGYTDTQYF.

The V and J genes are TRBV18 and TRBJ2-1, with D possibly matching TRBD2 (6 bases). V lost 3 bases to trimming and J lost 4 bases, with 13 bases between them. Germline values: CDR1 KGHSH, CDR2 LQKENI. The CDR3 length is 15 residues. The CDR3 sequence is CASSPRGDGYNEQFF. The CDR3 DNA follows: TGTGCCAGCTCACCTCGCGGGGACGGGTACAATGAGCAGTTCTTC.

Only one count was recorded for this clone. V usage is TRBV4-2 and J usage is TRBJ2-7, with 9 bases lining up with TRBD2. CDR1 is LGHNA and CDR2 is YNFKEQ in the germline V gene. Trimming took 0 bases from V and 3 from J; bases not matched to a gene: 12. The CDR3 is 18 residues long. The CDR3 DNA sequence: TGTGCCAGCAGCCAAGAATTGTCTAGCGGGAATTTTATCTACGAGCAGTACTTC. Encoded protein: CASSQELSSGNFIYEQYF.

The rearrangement joins TRBV30 to TRBJ2-5; tentatively, D is TRBD2 (6 bases). Trimming left V 1 base short and J 2 bases short, with 8 bases between. From germline, CDR1 is GTSNPN and CDR2 SVGIG (reference sequence). CDR3 length: 13 residues. CDR3: CAWSGRGQETQYF. CDR3 coding DNA: TGTGCCTGGAGTGGGAGGGGACAAGAGACCCAGTACTTC.

This rearrangement joins TRBV21-1 to TRBJ2-6; no DNA check was done on the table's D call, TRBD1. TRBV21-1 represents a pseudogene. The CDR3 has 20 residues. The CDR3 loop reads CASIDRVTAILHSGANVLTF. The DNA of the CDR3 is TGTGCCAGCATCGACAGGGTGACCGCGATACTTCACTCTGGGGCCAACGTCCTGACTTTC.

The genes are TRBV10-3 and TRBJ1-6, with 7 positions matching TRBD1. This CDR3 contains 15 residues. Unmatched junction bases numbered 7, after V lost 4 bases and J lost 7 bases. The germline V gene encodes CDR1 ENHRY and CDR2 SYGVKD. CDR3 DNA sequence: TGTGCCATCAGTGCGCGACAGGGACAGAATTCACCCCTCCACTTT. It yields the protein CAISARQGQNSPLHF.

The J gene is TRBJ2-7, the V gene TRBV19; a possible D gene is TRBD2 (6 bases). The CDR3 is made up of 15 amino acids. From germline, CDR1 is LNHDA and CDR2 SQIVND (reference sequence). Trimming pared 3 bases from V and 0 bases from J, leaving 12 bases between. CDR3 loop: CASSIISGDSYEQYF. The CDR3 DNA is TGTGCCAGTAGTATCATATCGGGGGACTCCTACGAGCAGTACTTC.

A single count supports this clone. J is TRBJ2-3 and V is TRBV6-1, with D maybe TRBD1 (6 bases). CDR1 and CDR2 (germline): MNHNS, SASEGT. The CDR3 is 14 amino acids. Trimming removed 2 bases from V and 3 bases from J, with 9 bases in between. DNA of the CDR3: TGTGCCAGCAGTGAACAGGGGCTGACAGATACGCAGTATTTT. Translation gives CASSEQGLTDTQYF.

Only one count was recorded for this clone. V and J are TRBV10-3 and TRBJ2-7, with TRBD2 matching over 12 bases. The CDR3 length is 14 residues. Germline CDR1 and CDR2: ENHRY and SYGVKD. The junction had 1 base not matched to a gene; V was cut back by 5 bases and J by 2 bases. The CDR3 sequence: CAISTSGRPYEQYF. CDR3 bases: TGTGCCATCAGTACTAGCGGGAGGCCCTACGAGCAGTACTTC.

Here the CDR3 reads CASSLVSASYEQYF. The CDR3 bases are TGTGCCAGCAGCTTAGTGTCAGCTTCCTACGAGCAGTACTTC. The chain couples TRBV11-2 to TRBJ2-7; D is uncertain. Germline values: CDR1 SGHAT, CDR2 FQNNGV. Trimming stripped 1 base from V and 1 base from J, with 8 bases between. The CDR3 consists of 14 residues.

This clone appeared a single time. This sequence joins TRBV5-1 and TRBJ2-3; possible D gene TRBD1, 5 bases. V was shortened by 2 bases and J by 2 bases, with 15 bases between the two germline ends. There are 16 residues in the CDR3. CDR1 and CDR2 from the germline V gene are SGHRS and YFSETQ. The CDR3 loop is CASSFTTRGATDTQYF. CDR3 in DNA: TGCGCCAGCAGCTTTACTACCCGTGGGGCCACAGATACGCAGTATTTT.

The CDR3 nucleotides read TGTGCCAGCAGTTTAGGGTCGGCGAGGGATACGCAGTATTTT. It encodes CASSLGSARDTQYF. This chain uses TRBV27 with TRBJ2-3; D gene ambiguous. CDR1 and CDR2 from the germline V gene are MNHEY and SMNVEV (reference sequence). The CDR3 length is 14 residues. V was pared by 2 bases and J by 6 bases, with 12 bases between.

The chain carries TRBV27 and TRBJ1-4; D is ambiguous. Germline V gene lookup returns CDR1 MNHEY and CDR2 SMNVEV (reference sequence). This CDR3 has 14 residues. V lost 4 bases, J lost 4 bases, and 10 bases lay in between. The DNA for the CDR3 is TGTGCCAGCAGTTCCAGGACCTTTAATGAAAAACTGTTTTTT. As protein: CASSSRTFNEKLFF.

The chain has TRBV7-2 and TRBJ1-2; D perhaps matches TRBD1 (5 bases). The germline V gene has CDR1 SGHTA and CDR2 FQGNSA. V was cut by 5 bases and J by 2 bases, with 15 bases left in between. The CDR3 extends over 15 amino acids. The CDR3 spells CASSLSGQGNYGYTF. The DNA for the CDR3 is TGTGCCAGCAGCCTCTCAGGGCAGGGCAACTATGGCTACACCTTC.

Here the CDR3 DNA reads TGTGCCAGCAGTATATCTAGCAACAATGAGCAGTTCTTC. Protein: CASSISSNNEQFF. The chain joins TRBV6-4 to TRBJ2-1; weak D call: TRBD2 (5 bases). Germline V gives CDR1 MRHNA, CDR2 SNTAGT. V was shortened by 5 bases and J by 5 bases, with 10 bases between the two germline ends. The CDR3 extends over 13 amino acids.

The rearrangement joins TRBV7-9 to TRBJ2-1; no reliable D call. Trimming removed 3 bases at V and 8 bases at J, with 5 bases between. Germline CDR1 SEHNR, CDR2 FQNEAQ (reference sequence). This CDR3 comprises 11 residues. The chain's CDR3 is CASSFNDEQFF. The CDR3 nucleotides are TGTGCCAGCAGCTTTAATGATGAGCAGTTCTTC.

The chain combines TRBV5-1 with TRBJ2-7; D might be TRBD1 or TRBD2, each matching 5 bases. Germline V gene data show CDR1 as SGHRS and CDR2 as YFSETQ. The CDR3 consists of 14 residues. Trimming removed 0 bases at V and 0 bases at J, with 7 bases between. The CDR3 spells CASSLGGGSYEQYF. CDR3 DNA: TGCGCCAGCAGCTTGGGTGGGGGCTCCTACGAGCAGTACTTC.

The chain is built from TRBV6-4 and TRBJ2-2; D gene ambiguous. This CDR3 is 14 amino acids long. Germline assignment: CDR1 MRHNA and CDR2 SNTAGT. Deletions cut 5 bases from V and 4 bases from J, with 11 bases between. For the CDR3, the DNA is TGTGCCAGCAGTCTCGCGTCTTCCACCGGGGAGCTGTTTTTT. Its protein product is CASSLASSTGELFF.

The V call is TRBV6-5, the J call TRBJ1-2; no firm D call. The ends were cut back, 6 bases at V and 2 bases at J, with 4 bases in the middle. Germline V gene sequence: CDR1 MNHEY, CDR2 SVGAGI. This CDR3 has 11 amino acids. The CDR3 nucleotides are TGTGCCAGCAGGGCGAACTATGGCTACACCTTC. Its translation is CASRANYGYTF.

The chain joins TRBV2 to TRBJ1-4; 12 nucleotides align to TRBD1. CDR3 length equals 15 residues. Germline trimming cut 8 bases from V and 6 bases from J; bases unmatched to any gene: 7. Germline V gives CDR1 SNHLY, CDR2 FYNNEI. As DNA, the CDR3 is TGTGCCAGCCAGGGACAGGGGGCTATAGATGAAAAACTGTTTTTT. Amino acids: CASQGQGAIDEKLFF.